The clone carrying this T cell receptor beta chain was detected once. Its antigen is not known. This entry is derived from a study of T cell clones after liver transplantation. Turning to the study itself: Post-transplant blood was tracked for graft-donor-reactive T cell clones identified in a pre-transplant mixed lymphocyte reaction. Graft-donor-reactive sequences were compared with third-party-reactive TCRbeta sequences from pre-transplant mixed lymphocyte reactions. Apart from three HCV-positive recipients, transplants were for non-autoimmune, non-viral reasons.

Per germline, CDR1 SGDLS and CDR2 YYNGEE. Deletions cut 3 bases from V and 0 bases from J, with 19 bases between. The CDR3 extends over 18 amino acids. Method: immunoSEQ multiplex PCR; TCRdb's copy keeps in-frame clones and lacks some. The sample comprises about 80,000 clones, around four fifths of which are singletons, and around 0.45% rests with the top ten. Regarding the study as a whole: Graft donor-reactive T cells possibly entered the graft instead of undergoing deletion.

The sequence derives from a human patient who received a liver transplant. Some T cells could come from the graft donor. The chain couples TRBV9 to TRBJ1-3, with D perhaps matching TRBD1 (6 bases). The sequencing here drew on CD4+ T cells from blood, taken 45 to 47 months after liver transplant. CDR3: CASSGPITGFISGNTIYF. CDR3 sequence (DNA): TGTGCCAGCAGCGGGCCCATTACAGGGTTTATCTCTGGAAACACCATATATTTT.